Below, 32 T cell receptor beta chains from the same sample are listed, as sequenced in a study of blood T cells in healthy people across ages. Sample-barcoded 5' priming and a J-beta primer mix drove a second PCR of about 6 to 11 cycles. TCRdb fed the 5' RACE reads into MiXCR, producing one record per CDR3 protein. Here the sample spans over 500,000 distinct CDR3 sequences, around 50% being singletons. What was sequenced was blood. The receptors were sampled from a woman of 80 years or more in good health.

The J gene is TRBJ1-1, the V gene TRBV7-9, with 8 nucleotides matching TRBD1. With V trimmed by 4 bases and J by 1 base, 5 bases remained unmatched. The CDR3 runs to 15 residues. Germline V gene lookup returns CDR1 SEHNR and CDR2 FQNEAQ (reference sequence). The CDR3 protein is CASSSLGQGNTEAFF. The CDR3 nucleotides are TGTGCCAGCAGCTCCCTAGGACAGGGGAACACTGAAGCTTTCTTT.

V usage is TRBV16 and J usage is TRBJ2-5; TRBD1 matches at 7 bases. V dropped 5 bases and J dropped 11; count of bases not matched to a gene: 14. The CDR3 loop spans 14 amino acids. The V gene's germline CDR1 is KGHSY and CDR2 FQNENV. The DNA for the CDR3 is TGTGCCAGCAGCTTACAGGGGACGGGCAATGAGCAGTACTTC. Its protein product is CASSLQGTGNEQYF.

The table lists this clonotype with a few counts. The chain carries TRBV3-1 and TRBJ2-1, with D maybe TRBD2 (6 bases). This CDR3 is 17 amino acids long. The germline V gene encodes CDR1 LGHDT and CDR2 YNNKEL (reference sequence). V lost 4 bases to trimming and J lost 0 bases, with 16 bases between them. The CDR3 here is CASSPSFSGRSYNEQFF. The CDR3 DNA reads TGTGCCAGCAGCCCCTCGTTTAGCGGTCGCTCCTACAATGAGCAGTTCTTC.

This chain links TRBV5-1 with TRBJ2-4; perhaps TRBD1 as D (6 bases). Trimming took 4 bases from V and 0 from J, leaving 26 bases between them. The CDR3 has 20 residues. Germline V lookup: CDR1 SGHRS, CDR2 YFSETQ. The CDR3 DNA sequence: TGCGCCAGCAGCCCAAGGTCACCCGACCCGGGACATCTAGCCAAAAACATTCAGTACTTC. This encodes CASSPRSPDPGHLAKNIQYF.

This clonotype was seen at least ten times. The chain combines TRBV7-3 with TRBJ2-3, with D tentatively TRBD2 (5 bases). CDR1 and CDR2 from the germline V gene are SGHTA and FQGTGA. The CDR3 sequence is 13 residues long. V gave up 3 bases and J gave up 6 bases, with 10 bases separating them. CDR3 DNA sequence: TGTGCCAGCAGCTTCGTTAGCGCGGATACGCAGTATTTT. Its translation: CASSFVSADTQYF. Filled out from reference TRBV7-3 and TRBJ2-3, the complete variable domain reads GAGVSQTPSNKVTEKGKYVELRCDPISGHTALYWYRQSLGQGPEFLIYFQGTGAADDSGLPNDRFFAVRPEGSVSTLKIQRTERGDSAVYLCASSFVSADTQYFGPGTRLTVL.

This chain connects TRBV5-5 to TRBJ2-1; no reliable D call. This CDR3 has 13 amino acids. Per germline, CDR1 SGHKS and CDR2 YYEKEE (reference sequence). The V and J ends lost 4 bases and 3 bases respectively, with 8 bases between them. CDR3 nucleotides: TGTGCCAGCAGCCCGGAAGTCTACAATGAGCAGTTCTTC. It specifies CASSPEVYNEQFF.

The rearrangement links TRBV2 to TRBJ1-2, with 10 bases fitting TRBD1. The germline gives CDR1 SNHLY, CDR2 FYNNEI. V lost 7 bases and J lost 3; bases outside the gene matches: 8. There are 15 residues in the CDR3. CDR3 sequence reads: CASMGQGKTYYGYTF. The CDR3 region has the DNA TGTGCCAGCATGGGACAGGGGAAAACCTACTATGGCTACACCTTC.

This sequence joins TRBV5-1 and TRBJ2-6; D might be TRBD2 (6 bases). Trimming shortened V by 7 bases and J by 0 bases, and 17 bases separated the two germline ends. This CDR3 spans 17 amino acids. Germline V gene lookup returns CDR1 SGHRS and CDR2 YFSETQ. The chain's CDR3 is CASRDLPGSSGANVLTF. The CDR3 DNA reads TGCGCCAGCCGAGATCTCCCCGGGAGCTCTGGGGCCAACGTCCTGACTTTC.

This clonotype was observed at least ten times. The rearrangement links TRBV7-9 to TRBJ1-1, with D tentatively TRBD1 (5 bases). The CDR3 consists of 15 residues. V lost 5 bases and J 1 base, leaving 14 bases between the germline ends. CDR1 is SEHNR and CDR2 is FQNEAQ in the germline V gene (reference sequence). The CDR3 sequence is CASSPRATWNTEAFF. The CDR3, as DNA: TGTGCCAGCAGCCCCAGGGCAACATGGAACACTGAAGCTTTCTTT.

In this sample, this clonotype turned up many times. The CDR3 protein is CASSSRSNVLTF. DNA of the CDR3: TGTGCCAGCAGTTCAAGGAGCAACGTCCTGACTTTC. The rearrangement joins TRBV27 to TRBJ2-6; no firm D call. Per germline, CDR1 MNHEY and CDR2 SMNVEV (reference sequence). The CDR3 runs to 12 residues. Trimming pared 4 bases from V and 9 bases from J, leaving 7 bases between.

The V and J genes are TRBV6-1 and TRBJ2-3; the match to TRBD2 covers 7 bases. The germline CDR1 and CDR2 sequences are MNHNS and SASEGT. This CDR3 has 13 residues. The V and J ends lost 4 bases and 6 bases, in that order; junction bases with no gene match: 4. CDR3 in amino acids: CASSGGEGDTQYF. In nucleotides, the CDR3 is TGTGCCAGCAGTGGGGGGGAGGGTGATACGCAGTATTTT.

The chain is built from TRBV10-3 and TRBJ1-1; D gene uncertain. CDR3 length: 14 residues. Looked up from germline, CDR1 is ENHRY and CDR2 is SYGVKD. Trimming pared 0 bases from V and 2 bases from J, leaving 7 bases between. This CDR3 is CAISESGLNTEAFF. The CDR3 nucleotides are TGTGCCATCAGTGAGTCGGGTCTCAACACTGAAGCTTTCTTT.

This clonotype was picked up many times. This sequence joins TRBV7-9 and TRBJ2-1; maybe TRBD1 (5 bases). CDR1 and CDR2 (germline): SEHNR, FQNEAQ (reference sequence). V was trimmed by 1 base and J by 3 bases, leaving 10 bases between them. The length of the CDR3 is 15 residues. The DNA for the CDR3 is TGTGCCAGCAGCTTAGTGGCAGGGAACTACAATGAGCAGTTCTTC. Encoded protein: CASSLVAGNYNEQFF.

The rearrangement uses TRBV6-1 and TRBJ2-1; 8 bases map to TRBD2. With V trimmed by 3 bases and J by 3 bases, 7 bases remained unmatched. Germline-derived CDR1 and CDR2 are MNHNS and SASEGT. CDR3 size: 16 residues. As DNA, the CDR3 is TGTGCCAGCAGTGATGTAACCGGGACTAGCTACAATGAGCAGTTCTTC. As protein: CASSDVTGTSYNEQFF.

In this sample, this clonotype turned up many times. V usage is TRBV4-2 and J usage is TRBJ2-3, with 13 bases matching TRBD2. With 0 bases clipped from V and 7 bases from J, the junction kept 10 bases outside the gene matches. The CDR3 is made up of 18 amino acids. Per the germline V gene, CDR1 is LGHNA and CDR2 is YNFKEQ. The CDR3, as DNA: TGTGCCAGCAGCCAAGATTCGACTAGCGGGAGGATGTTGAATACGCAGTATTTT. This encodes CASSQDSTSGRMLNTQYF.

The table lists this clonotype with many counts. The rearrangement links TRBV5-5 to TRBJ2-3; no reliable D call. The CDR3 contains 12 residues. Trimming left V 5 bases short and J 4 bases short, with 8 bases between. CDR1 and CDR2 from the germline V gene are SGHKS and YYEKEE (reference sequence). CDR3 in amino acids: CASSDLADTQYF. Written as DNA, the CDR3 is TGTGCCAGCAGTGACTTAGCAGATACGCAGTATTTT.

The V gene is TRBV6-6, the J gene TRBJ2-7; 7 nucleotides match TRBD1. The ends lost 2 bases at V and 4 bases at J; junction bases unmatched: 11. This CDR3 is built from 16 residues. Germline V gene lookup returns CDR1 MNHNY and CDR2 SVGAGI (reference sequence). CDR3 sequence (DNA): TGTGCCAGCAGTTACGACGATCCGGGACAGAAATACGAGCAGTACTTC. It encodes CASSYDDPGQKYEQYF.

Concerning this clonotype: A read error may account for a junction end that differs from germline. This rearrangement joins TRBV12-3 or TRBV12-4 to TRBJ2-5; 14 bases align to TRBD2. CDR3 length: 16 amino acids. The DNA for the CDR3 is TGTACCAGCAGTTTAGGACTAGCGGGAGGCGGAGAGACCCAGTACTTC. It translates to CTSSLGLAGGGETQYF.

V is TRBV5-1 and J is TRBJ2-3; 9 bases fit TRBD2. Looked up from germline, CDR1 is SGHRS and CDR2 is YFSETQ. CDR3 size: 16 residues. Losses at the gene ends were 0 bases for V and 1 base for J; bases not matched to a gene: 3. For the CDR3, the DNA is TGCGCCAGCAGCTTGGAGGTAGCGGGGGGCACAGATACGCAGTATTTT. Translated: CASSLEVAGGTDTQYF.

This clonotype turned up a few times. The chain carries TRBV5-5 and TRBJ1-1; D is perhaps TRBD1 (6 bases). CDR3 length: 15 residues. From germline, CDR1 is SGHKS and CDR2 YYEKEE (reference sequence). Trimming took off 3 bases at V and 7 bases at J, with 19 bases between the two ends. CDR3 sequence reads: CASSSPGRGAREAFF. CDR3 DNA: TGTGCCAGCAGCTCCCCGGGCAGGGGTGCCCGTGAAGCTTTCTTT.

This clonotype was picked up a small number of times. The gene calls are TRBV14 and TRBJ2-1, with 7 nucleotides matching TRBD2. CDR3 size: 14 residues. Germline V lookup: CDR1 SGHDN, CDR2 FVKESK. The ends lost 2 bases at V and 6 bases at J; junction bases unmatched: 4. CDR3 region: CASSQLGLVNEQFF. The CDR3 bases are TGTGCCAGCAGCCAACTAGGACTAGTCAATGAGCAGTTCTTC. The full variable domain, completed using reference TRBV14 and TRBJ2-1, is EAGVTQFPSHSVIEKGQTVTLRCDPISGHDNLYWYRRVMGKEIKFLLHFVKESKQDESGMPNNRFLAERTGGTYSTLKVQPAELEDSGVYFCASSQLGLVNEQFFGPGTRLTVL.

Details on this clonotype: This may stem from a read error, because a much larger clone lies one nucleotide away. This sequence joins TRBV7-2 and TRBJ2-7, with 12 bases aligning to TRBD2. Germline V gives CDR1 SGHTA, CDR2 FQGNSA. The CDR3 totals 16 residues. V gave up 1 base and J gave up 7 bases; unmatched junction bases: 8. CDR3 nucleotide sequence: TGTGCCAGCAGCTTAGTTCCTAGCGGGGGGGGCGGTGAGCAGTACTTC. Translated, it gives CASSLVPSGGGGEQYF. The complete variable domain, with remaining parts taken from reference TRBV7-2 and TRBJ2-7, reads GAGVSQSPSNKVTEKGKDVELRCDPISGHTALYWYRQSLGQGLEFLIYFQGNSAPDKSGLPSDRFSAERTGGSVSTLTIQRTQQEDSAVYLCASSLVPSGGGGEQYFGPGTRLTVT.

The chain combines TRBV5-1 with TRBJ2-1, with 7 positions matching TRBD1. V lost 4 bases and J lost 10; bases outside the gene matches: 5. The germline gives CDR1 SGHRS, CDR2 YFSETQ. There are 12 residues in the CDR3. CDR3 sequence: CASSRTGEEQFF. For the CDR3, the DNA is TGCGCCAGCAGCCGGACAGGTGAGGAGCAGTTCTTC.

This clonotype has ten or more counts. J is TRBJ2-1 and V is TRBV5-1, with no clear D. The CDR3 consists of 16 residues. Germline V gives CDR1 SGHRS, CDR2 YFSETQ. Deletions cut 0 bases from V and 0 bases from J, with 10 bases between. The CDR3 reads CASSLVSLLSYNEQFF. CDR3 nucleotides: TGCGCCAGCAGCTTGGTATCATTGCTCTCCTACAATGAGCAGTTCTTC. Full variable domain (remainder filled in from reference TRBV5-1 and TRBJ2-1): KAGVTQTPRYLIKTRGQQVTLSCSPISGHRSVSWYQQTPGQGLQFLFEYFSETQRNKGNFPGRFSGRQFSNSRSEMNVSTLELGDSALYLCASSLVSLLSYNEQFFGPGTRLTVL.

With regard to this clonotype: A read error may explain this, as a much larger clone is one base away. The chain employs TRBV21-1 and TRBJ1-6. TRBV21-1 is given as a pseudogene. This CDR3 is 16 amino acids long. The CDR3 protein is CASNKGQSSYNSPLHF. The CDR3 nucleotides are TGTGCCAGCAACAAAGGACAGAGCTCCTATAATTCACCCCTCCACTTT.

The chain carries TRBV5-5 and TRBJ2-2, with D unclear. The V and J ends lost 4 bases and 6 bases respectively, with 13 bases between them. CDR1 is SGHKS, CDR2 YYEKEE, per germline (reference sequence). This CDR3 is 14 amino acids long. CDR3 sequence reads: CASSPSPKAGELFF. CDR3 bases: TGTGCCAGCAGCCCAAGCCCGAAGGCCGGGGAGCTGTTTTTT.

V gene TRBV4-2 combines with J gene TRBJ1-2; weak D call: TRBD1 (5 bases). Germline assignment: CDR1 LGHNA and CDR2 YNFKEQ. This CDR3 comprises 15 residues. The V end was cut by 0 bases, the J end by 11 bases, with 19 bases between. The CDR3 DNA is TGTGCCAGCAGCCAAGAGGAAGGGACCGAGGGGCGTTACACCTTC. Its translation: CASSQEEGTEGRYTF.

The sample holds one count of this clonotype. A much larger clone lies one base from this, so it may be a read error. V gene TRBV28 combines with J gene TRBJ2-1; possibly TRBD1 or TRBD2 for D (7 bases each). CDR3 size: 18 residues. Germline lookup yields CDR1 MDHEN and CDR2 SYDVKM. V lost 5 bases, J lost 5 bases, and 25 bases lay in between. Here the CDR3 DNA reads TGTGCCAGCAGTCCCGACAGGGCCGGACCAGCGGGAAACAATGAGCAGTTCTTC. It codes for CASSPDRAGPAGNNEQFF.

This clonotype was seen ten or more times. The V and J genes are TRBV12-3 or TRBV12-4 and TRBJ2-7, with a tentative D call TRBD1 (6 bases). There are 12 residues in the CDR3. Trimming cost V 10 bases and J 6 bases, with 16 bases left between them. The CDR3 spells CAIPQGQREQYF. CDR3 in DNA: TGTGCCATTCCTCAGGGACAACGCGAGCAGTACTTC.

The rearrangement links TRBV7-9 to TRBJ1-4; 7 bases agree with TRBD1. Germline V gene lookup returns CDR1 SEHNR and CDR2 FQNEAQ (reference sequence). J gave up 8 bases and V 3 bases, and 6 bases lay outside the gene matches. This CDR3 has 14 residues. The CDR3 region is CASSLTPDREKLFF. CDR3 nucleotide sequence: TGTGCCAGCAGCTTGACGCCGGACAGGGAAAAACTGTTTTTT.

In regard to this clonotype: This may come from a read error, since a much larger clone is one base off. CDR3 region: CTSSSLGDRGYEQYF. The CDR3, as DNA: TGTACCAGCAGCTCCCTGGGAGACAGGGGTTACGAGCAGTACTTC. The chain couples TRBV6-6 to TRBJ2-7; 8 nucleotides align to TRBD1. Germline V gene data show CDR1 as MNHNY and CDR2 as SVGAGI (reference sequence). The CDR3 runs to 15 residues.

The chain uses TRBV27 and TRBJ2-1; the match to TRBD2 covers 10 bases. CDR1 is MNHEY, CDR2 SMNVEV, per germline (reference sequence). The J segment lost 7 bases and the V segment lost 4 bases, leaving 10 bases of the junction unmatched. The CDR3 loop spans 16 amino acids. The CDR3 region is CASSWGFTSGVNEQFF. The DNA of the CDR3 is TGTGCCAGCAGTTGGGGATTCACTAGCGGGGTTAATGAGCAGTTCTTC.